The source of this TCR beta chain is a study of shared clonotypes between healthy human individuals. The wider study: Three CD4 naive, three CD4 memory, two CD8 naive and one CD8 memory plate were used per donor.

Germline-derived CDR1 and CDR2 are SNHLY and FYNNEI. V shed 4 bases and J shed 4 bases, with 21 bases lying between them. This CDR3 is 17 amino acids long. CD45RO negativity and positive selection for CCR7 defined naive CD8 cells, a population that excluded terminally differentiated effector memory CD45RA+ cells. Only Caucasian adults living in Nashville, Tennessee served as donors. Measured with immunoSEQ multiplex PCR; TCRdb has only the in-frame clones, and not every one. Of a few hundred thousand clones listed, 95% were seen once; the top ten hold around 0.097%. This chain connects TRBV2 to TRBJ2-3; D gene unclear. Sequencing was done on a sample of naive CD8+ T cells sorted from blood. The sequence was obtained from a woman aged 30 to 39 in good health. The CDR3 sequence: CASSALTVFRDSDTQYF. DNA of the CDR3: TGTGCCAGCAGTGCTCTAACAGTTTTCAGAGATTCAGATACGCAGTATTTT.